This T cell receptor (beta chain) was observed in a study of cytomegalovirus exposure and HLA in healthy donors (dated by TCRdb to the late 2010s). Concerning the study at large: An earlier analysis of some 600 of the donors reported approximately 300 Gb of sequence data and 90 million to 120 million unique TCR beta sequences obtained from some 200 million T cells. An earlier analysis of 587 of the donors applied high-throughput TCR beta sequencing to assess whether each TCR beta V gene segment acted as functional or pseudogenic. Donor age, sex, ethnicity and CMV serostatus were compiled alongside the repertoire data. Of the roughly 400 genotyped donors, 65% to 90% were placed in the genetic ancestry cluster associated with self-reported Caucasian donors. An early release that covered some 640 HLA-typed donors contained about 300 gigabases of sequencing data and tens of millions of unique TCR sequences. Across around 400 genotyped donors of the cohort, an average of about 240,000 unique TCR beta nucleotide sequences per donor were sequenced, and 15% to 20% of those sequences were non-productive. Four to six DR-DQ haplotypes were handled as single units for association and clustering, since linkage in the cohort was strong. The later analysis used no new phenotypic data to find candidate immune exposures, relying instead on TCR beta sequences and their occurrence across donors. HLA typing included class I and class II loci at four-digit resolution. High-throughput TCR immunosequencing, statistical association of individual TCRs with disease status, and machine learning were combined to predict cytomegalovirus infection status. The study aimed to test whether signatures of past pathogen exposure could be identified by cataloging public T cell receptors. In a later analysis, previously published TCR beta repertoires from fewer than 750 donors were re-analyzed and high-resolution HLA genotyping was added so that TCR occurrence patterns could be studied. Along with the approximately 700-subject first cohort, a separate validation cohort of over a hundred different subjects was used. The study used immunosequencing to profile the T cell repertoires of 600 to 850 subjects and linked those repertoires to cytomegalovirus serostatus. Typing coverage differed by locus: A, B, C, DRB1 and DQB1 were typed in about 620-630 donors, DQA1 in 500 to 550, DPA1 in approximately 600, and DPB1 in approximately 450. Every discovery cohort repertoire had been produced on one sequencing platform. Genome-wide SNP genotypes for about three fifths of the roughly 700 donors were used in a later genetic analysis, which treated that subset as a discovery cohort.

What the study reported, not specific to this receptor: Because HLA typing was missing for some donors at each locus, association tests included only the typed subset. Because counts were too low, about 18 rarely observed V segments, including chromosome 9 orphons, were excluded from the earlier analysis of several hundred of the donors. An association between a missense DCLRE1C variant and V-gene and J-gene trimming of TCR beta chains was found in a later genetic analysis and replicated in an independent cohort. Across donors, most TCR sequences were observed very rarely, whereas some public TCRs were present in many individuals. In a later analysis, HLA-associated TCR beta chains showed more clonal expansion and lower generation probabilities than non-associated chains that were equally common. Linkage disequilibrium might explain the correlated functional status among segregating V segments, but an unknown experimental factor could not be excluded. In a later analysis, the rate of TCR association differed among HLA loci, with DRB1 alleles having the most associated TCRs and HLA-C alleles having the fewest. A later analysis reported that several top co-occurrence clusters appeared linked to parvovirus B19, influenza, CMV and Epstein-Barr virus. A further reported finding was that TCR beta sequences accurately predicted the HLA-A and HLA-B alleles for most subjects in the first cohort. According to the authors, the approach could potentially be generalized to other disease states and immunological phenotypes. Compared with the approximately 670-donor mean, donors in an Asian-associated ancestry cluster had fewer N-insertions in productive TCRs, according to a later genetic analysis. Immune exposure information for the cohort was limited to CMV serostatus. A later analysis found that most CMV-associated TCR beta chains appeared HLA-restricted, with HLA associations seemingly driven largely by CMV exposure. An earlier analysis of approximately 500 of the donors showed that most TCR beta V segments appeared in productive rearrangements either about 90% or about 30% of the time, which broadly matched IMGT annotations. The classifier was reported to diagnose cytomegalovirus status with high specificity and sensitivity in both the original and validation cohorts. The sequencing pipeline was judged likely to have produced a cluster of highly shared sequence variants as a technical artifact. In vitro tests confirmed that a few of the cytomegalovirus-associated TCR beta chains recognize cytomegalovirus antigens. Because the 87-base-pair reads could not distinguish some IMGT-functional V segments, including TRBV6-2 and TRBV6-3, those segments were excluded. In a later analysis, more than 15,000 TCR beta sequences were associated with specific HLA alleles at a false discovery rate of 0.05. Roughly uniform sequencing depth across donors was assumed in presence/absence analyses, although this assumption may not hold. In this cohort, only TCR beta chains were sequenced, and detectable features were limited by the absence of alpha or paired-chain data. In the study, around 150 TCR beta chains were listed as associated with cytomegalovirus. When HLA alleles, especially DR and DQ, strongly co-occurred, TCR associations were difficult to assign to individual alleles.

Comments on this clone: Its binding antigen is unknown. The sample holds no much larger clone one base away, and base qualities are not on file.

The cohort consisted of 650 to 700 healthy bone marrow donors. Cohort members were all nominally healthy when sampled, although unrecorded immune exposures were likely present. The donor tested CMV seropositive, placing the donor among the approximately 290 seropositive members of the cohort. A peripheral blood sample was collected from each donor, and TCR beta sequencing was performed on peripheral blood mononuclear cells. The Qiagen DNeasy Blood Extraction Kit was used to extract genomic DNA from the blood cell samples. A distance of 12 bases separates the germline ends of V and J, which lose 3 bases and 4 bases respectively. The CDR3, cysteine through phenylalanine, is 14 amino acids long. Only the CDR3 DNA is retained, 42 bases long and in frame from the first base. Per the germline V gene, LGHNT is the CDR1 and FRNRAP is the CDR2. Libraries were constructed by the immunoSEQ multiplex PCR assay. For the multiplex PCR, a mixture combining 60 forward primers for TCR Vbeta segments and 13 reverse primers for TCR Jbeta segments was used. The CDR3 region of rearranged TCR beta genes was amplified from genomic DNA with a multiplex PCR assay. The Illumina HiSeq System was used to sequence the amplified TCR beta libraries as 87-base-pair reads. Turning to the authors' computational methods: In a later analysis, 77 million or so unique TCR beta chains were counted across the roughly 670 repertoires, and roughly 11 million of these chains were shared by at least two donors. Raw reads were error-corrected and collapsed into unique sequences with a nearest-neighbor algorithm that merged closely related sequences to remove PCR and sequencing errors. Alignment of CDR3 sequences to IMGT reference sequences was used to assign V, D and J gene segments. For a sequence to be retained, a match of at least six nucleotides was required to both a V gene segment and a J gene segment. A rearrangement was called productive if the CDR3 had no stop codons and remained in frame with V and J, and every other rearrangement was called non-productive. CDR3 was defined according to IMGT convention as the region running from the second conserved V-encoded cysteine to the conserved J-encoded phenylalanine. Sequences without an unambiguous match to a single V gene segment were excluded from the earlier analysis of about 600 of the donors. In an earlier analysis of around 590 of the donors, a V segment was called functional when productive rearrangements were above 56.7%, and segregating when the standard deviation between donors exceeded 5%. A statistical classification framework was developed to diagnose cytomegalovirus status using the catalog of TCR beta chain sequences. A later analysis assigned V and J genes by comparing TCR nucleotide sequences with IMGT/GENE-DB human TR gene sequences. In a later analysis, CDR3 sequences and most-parsimonious VDJ recombination scenarios were assigned using the TCRdist pipeline. A later analysis defined each TCR beta chain by its CDR3 amino acid sequence plus V-gene family, and excluded reads lacking a unique V-gene family. A later analysis removed 600 or so highly shared, low-generation-probability nucleotide sequences to deal with suspected cross-contamination and a sequencing artifact. For each public chain, a later analysis derived a clonal expansion index from normalized ranks of inferred template counts within each repertoire. Generation probabilities in a later analysis came from a VDJ recombination model fitted to out-of-frame rearrangements, and those results were checked against IGoR. A later analysis scored TCR-TCR, TCR-HLA and TCR-CMV co-occurrence with hypergeometric tests, applying a repertoire-size bias correction to TCR pairs. False discovery rates were estimated in a later analysis by permuting HLA or CMV assignments 20 times. A later analysis grouped co-occurring TCRs with DBSCAN, adding TCRdist sequence similarity when clustering within HLA-allele-positive subsets. Repertoires with fewer than 30,000 or more than 120,000 public chains were left out of co-occurrence clustering, as were five repertoires with anomalous nucleotide sharing. As stored in TCRdb, this immuneACCESS dataset retains in-frame rearrangements with V and J assigned. A fraction of the clones does not appear; measured against another copy, unresolved V genes explain less than half of the discrepancy, and the remainder lacks a known reason. The V and J calls and clone size are taken from that table; D and trimming were inferred from the DNA. Across this sample there are about 160,000 clones, with 60% to 80% seen only once. Together, the top ten hold more than 0.75% of the sample.

The sequence came from a woman between 50 and 59 years old in good health and CMV-seropositive. This sequence uses TRBV12-5 and TRBJ1-2; the D region possibly corresponds to TRBD1 (5 bases align). The specimen sequenced was PBMCs. The nucleotide sequence reads TGTGCTAGTGGTTTTGGGGGGGAGGGCTATGGCTACACCTTC. It codes for CASGFGGEGYGYTF.